This TCR beta chain emerged from a study of T cell changes during pregnancy in multiple sclerosis. This table comes from immunoSEQ multiplex PCR, and its TCRdb copy is limited to in-frame clones, with some not included. The top ten hold more than 8% of the sample, which has tens of thousands of clones, roughly 90% seen once. Germline values: CDR1 LNHDA, CDR2 SQIVND (reference sequence). Trimming at V came to 1 base and at J to 5 bases, leaving 4 bases not matched to a gene. This CDR3 spans 15 amino acids. The sample in question was peripheral blood, obtained after pregnancy. The origin of this receptor is a female donor in good health, enrolled as a control in a pregnancy study. The V gene is TRBV19, the J gene TRBJ2-1; TRBD2 matches at 8 bases. The CDR3 region has the DNA TGTGCCAGTAGTATAGGACCAGCGGGGGACAATGAGCAGTTCTTC. Its protein product is CASSIGPAGDNEQFF.